Here is one TCR beta chain with its context. Its binding antigen is unknown. At one end the junction does not follow the germline gene, possibly because of a read error. The data originate from a study of T cells in Graves' hyperthyroidism and ophthalmopathy (dated by TCRdb to the late 2010s). About the investigation overall: TCR V-J signatures able to tell the groups apart were searched for in a discovery cohort of 100 patients, of whom around 42 had Graves' ophthalmopathy and around 58 had stable Graves' hyperthyroidism. Prospective prediction of ophthalmopathy was tested in an independent validation cohort consisting of roughly 19 hyperthyroidism patients and some 15 patients who later progressed to ophthalmopathy. The approximately 95 discovery patients were divided at random into training and test sets in a 7:3 ratio. In more than five Graves' hyperthyroidism patients, the study also compared T-cell repertoires from thyroid tissue with T-cell repertoires from blood. After sampling, hyperthyroidism patients received methimazole starting at 30 mg daily, and ophthalmopathy patients received high-dose intravenous methylprednisolone. The paper describes TCR Vbeta CDR3 sequencing of fewer than 150 peripheral blood samples, made up of under 50 ophthalmopathy patients, roughly 72 hyperthyroidism patients and about 17 progressor patients.

The TCR beta CDR3 regions were amplified from the RNA transcripts. The TCR CDR3 was subjected to a first round of RT-PCR using the HTBI primer set and the Qiagen OneStep RT-PCR kit. Libraries were constructed in a second round of multiplex PCR, after which size selection and purification were carried out. Sequencing of the libraries was done on an Illumina HiSeq2000 using paired-end 100 bp reads. Per the source publication's procedure: SOAPnuke was used to process the raw data, with reads discarded if the reads contained adapters or uncalled bases, had a mean Phred below 15, or lacked an exact constant-primer or identifier match. High-quality paired reads were merged with COPE v1.2.5, and unique nucleotide sequences were defined as clonotypes. MiTCR v1.1 was used to align clonotypes to the IMGT TRBV, TRBD and TRBJ reference segments. Analysis was restricted to V-J combinations with a frequency above 0.0001, which covered about 99% of repertoires. A TCS score was defined as the ratio between F50 (clonal expansion) and ExV (chaos), using BLOSUM62-based TCRdist between CDR3 peptides within each V-J. Welch's t-statistics and random forest reduced fewer than 550 V-J features to about 13, which were used in a naive Bayes classifier (R e1071). Thyroid-blood repertoire similarity was quantified with the Morisita-Horn index. TCRdb redid the processing of the public reads, applying fastp at Q25 and MiXCR, and retained in-frame beta chains. Every distinct CDR3 protein forms one entry, paired with its most common genes and DNA. V and J calls and clone size were set by TCRdb, not the authors. The sample includes 450,000 to 700,000 distinct CDR3 sequences, with approximately 44% observed a single time. The biggest ten clones account for roughly 19% of the sample.

Study-wide findings and limitations: Most expanded thyroid clonotypes (frequency above 0.001) were also detected in blood, a finding suggesting that blood repertoires may reflect thyroid immune responses. A 13 V-J signature model separated ophthalmopathy from stable hyperthyroidism, with about 90% sensitivity and roughly 81% specificity in cross-validation and 80%/75% in testing. Sample size was not statistically predetermined, and investigators were not blinded to group allocation. During validation, the model predicted progression to ophthalmopathy a median of around six months ahead of onset, with around 71% sensitivity and roughly 72% specificity.

Exclusion was applied to patients with uncontrolled infections, other autoimmune diseases, pregnancy or lactation. Diagnoses were established on the basis of clinical symptoms, serum thyroxine and TRAb, thyroid ultrasound, and orbital computed tomography. Total RNA was extracted using Trizol reagent, and RNA quality was assessed on an Agilent 2100 Bioanalyzer. The CDR3 has 15 amino acids, counting the end cysteine and phenylalanine. The entry retains the CDR3 DNA only, 45 bases that are in frame from base 1. From a lookup of the germline V gene, CDR1 and CDR2 are SGHRS and YFSETQ. This clonotype was sampled from an adult woman with Graves' disease, either hyperthyroidism or ophthalmopathy (not recorded which). The chain was built from TRBV5-1 and TRBJ2-5; 8 middle bases align to TRBD2. Sequencing input: peripheral blood or thyroid tissue (not recorded which). The DNA sequence reads TGCGCCGGCAGCGTGACCCAGCGGGAGTGGGAGACCCAGTACTTC. Translated, it gives CAGSVTQREWETQYF.